Listed below are T cell receptor beta chains from one sample, sequenced in a study of neurological immune-mediated disorders. TCRdb passed the 5' RACE reads through MiXCR, listing each CDR3 protein once. The sample lists more than 15,000 distinct CDR3 sequences, about 10% occurring once. Sequencing input: CD8+ T cells from blood. These receptors were taken from a woman aged 45-60 years in good health. CDR3s include the opening cysteine and the closing phenylalanine or tryptophan. Each record gives: clone size, J gene, D gene, V gene, CDR3 protein, CDR3 DNA. The D gene is left open where the match is weak. Rows may omit the clone size; those that give it use once, few, many or a size class.

abundance: many
j_gene: TRBJ1-1
d_gene: -
v_gene: TRBV7-6
CDR3aa: CASTDGLGEKAFF
CDR3nt: TGTGCCAGCACCGATGGTTTAGGGGAAAAAGCTTTCTTT

abundance: many
j_gene: TRBJ2-7
d_gene: TRBD2
v_gene: TRBV7-2
CDR3aa: CASSYLAGTYEQYF
CDR3nt: TGTGCCAGCAGTTACCTAGCGGGAACCTACGAGCAGTACTTC

abundance: many
j_gene: TRBJ2-7
d_gene: -
v_gene: TRBV11-2
CDR3aa: CASSFNYEQYF
CDR3nt: TGTGCCAGCAGCTTTAACTACGAGCAGTACTTC

abundance: -
j_gene: TRBJ2-1
d_gene: -
v_gene: TRBV29-1
CDR3aa: CSALPPGNEQFF
CDR3nt: TGCAGCGCCCTGCCCCCGGGGAATGAGCAGTTCTTC

abundance: many
j_gene: TRBJ2-1
d_gene: TRBD1
v_gene: TRBV5-1
CDR3aa: CASSVTGSGEQFF
CDR3nt: TGCGCCAGCAGCGTGACAGGGTCCGGTGAGCAGTTCTTC

abundance: many
j_gene: TRBJ2-2
d_gene: -
v_gene: TRBV27
CDR3aa: CASSFHDTGELFF
CDR3nt: TGTGCCAGCAGTTTCCATGACACCGGGGAGCTGTTTTTT

abundance: -
j_gene: TRBJ1-1
d_gene: -
v_gene: TRBV29-1
CDR3aa: CSAMGTEAFF
CDR3nt: TGCAGCGCCATGGGCACTGAAGCTTTCTTT

abundance: many
j_gene: TRBJ2-1
d_gene: TRBD1
v_gene: TRBV28
CDR3aa: CASRTRDRVNEQFF
CDR3nt: TGTGCCAGCAGGACCCGGGACAGGGTAAATGAGCAGTTCTTC

abundance: many
j_gene: TRBJ2-7
d_gene: TRBD2
v_gene: TRBV7-9
CDR3aa: CASSLRRGVEEQYF
CDR3nt: TGTGCCAGCAGCTTAAGGCGGGGGGTGGAAGAGCAGTACTTC

abundance: -
j_gene: TRBJ2-2
d_gene: TRBD2
v_gene: TRBV5-1
CDR3aa: CASSLTSVSTGELFF
CDR3nt: TGCGCCAGCAGCTTGACTAGCGTAAGCACCGGGGAGCTGTTTTTT

abundance: many
j_gene: TRBJ2-4
d_gene: -
v_gene: TRBV14
CDR3aa: CASSQDRLVKNIQYF
CDR3nt: TGTGCCAGCAGCCAAGACAGGCTAGTCAAAAACATTCAGTACTTC

abundance: many
j_gene: TRBJ1-2
d_gene: -
v_gene: TRBV7-3
CDR3aa: CASSSDGGGAYGYTF
CDR3nt: TGTGCCAGCAGCTCCGACGGTGGGGGCGCCTATGGCTACACCTTC

abundance: many
j_gene: TRBJ2-7
d_gene: -
v_gene: TRBV30
CDR3aa: CAWSIFRHYEQYF
CDR3nt: TGTGCCTGGTCGATATTCAGGCACTACGAGCAGTACTTC

abundance: many
j_gene: TRBJ1-4
d_gene: -
v_gene: TRBV13
CDR3aa: CASSLLTANEKLFF
CDR3nt: TGTGCCAGCAGCTTGCTTACGGCTAATGAAAAACTGTTTTTT

abundance: many
j_gene: TRBJ2-1
d_gene: -
v_gene: TRBV6-2/TRBV6-3
CDR3aa: CASSLASRNEQFF
CDR3nt: TGTGCCAGCAGTTTGGCTAGTCGTAATGAGCAGTTCTTC

abundance: many
j_gene: TRBJ2-7
d_gene: -
v_gene: TRBV5-5
CDR3aa: CASSPDTPYEQYF
CDR3nt: TGTGCCAGCAGCCCTGACACTCCCTACGAGCAGTACTTC

abundance: many
j_gene: TRBJ2-1
d_gene: TRBD2
v_gene: TRBV27
CDR3aa: CASRRLAGGSNEQFF
CDR3nt: TGTGCCAGCAGAAGACTAGCGGGAGGTAGCAATGAGCAGTTCTTC

abundance: -
j_gene: TRBJ2-1
d_gene: -
v_gene: TRBV28
CDR3aa: CASQRGTEQFF
CDR3nt: TGTGCCAGCCAAAGGGGTACGGAGCAGTTCTTC

abundance: many
j_gene: TRBJ1-3
d_gene: -
v_gene: TRBV7-9
CDR3aa: CASSPPPGGVRNTIYF
CDR3nt: TGTGCCAGCAGCCCACCCCCCGGGGGTGTGAGAAACACCATATATTTT

abundance: many
j_gene: TRBJ2-5
d_gene: TRBD2
v_gene: TRBV5-1
CDR3aa: CASSLGLAGLETQYF
CDR3nt: TGCGCCAGCAGCTTAGGACTAGCTGGATTGGAGACCCAGTACTTC

abundance: few
j_gene: TRBJ2-3
d_gene: -
v_gene: TRBV12-3/TRBV12-4
CDR3aa: CASSPGTGTTDTQYF
CDR3nt: TGTGCCAGCAGTCCGGGGACCGGGACTACAGATACGCAGTATTTT

abundance: many
j_gene: TRBJ2-3
d_gene: -
v_gene: TRBV11-2
CDR3aa: CASSPHQETDTQYF
CDR3nt: TGTGCCAGCAGTCCCCATCAGGAGACAGATACGCAGTATTTT

abundance: many
j_gene: TRBJ2-7
d_gene: -
v_gene: TRBV5-5
CDR3aa: CASSRGYEQYF
CDR3nt: TGTGCCAGCAGCCGGGGCTACGAGCAGTACTTC

abundance: many
j_gene: TRBJ1-1
d_gene: -
v_gene: TRBV27
CDR3aa: CASSPGVKGTEAFF
CDR3nt: TGTGCCAGCAGCCCAGGGGTTAAGGGCACTGAAGCTTTCTTT

abundance: medium-sized
j_gene: TRBJ1-1
d_gene: -
v_gene: TRBV5-1
CDR3aa: CASSGSTEAFF
CDR3nt: TGCGCCAGCAGCGGATCGACAGAAGCTTTCTTT

abundance: many
j_gene: TRBJ1-2
d_gene: TRBD1
v_gene: TRBV20-1
CDR3aa: CSARDYGTGAVYGYTF
CDR3nt: TGCAGTGCTAGAGATTACGGGACAGGGGCCGTCTATGGCTACACCTTC

abundance: many
j_gene: TRBJ2-1
d_gene: -
v_gene: TRBV24-1
CDR3aa: CATSEQGLGANEQFF
CDR3nt: TGTGCCACCAGTGAGCAGGGCTTGGGGGCCAATGAGCAGTTCTTC

abundance: many
j_gene: TRBJ1-2
d_gene: -
v_gene: TRBV2
CDR3aa: CARGGTNYGYTF
CDR3nt: TGTGCCCGCGGAGGGACTAACTATGGCTACACCTTC

abundance: many
j_gene: TRBJ2-1
d_gene: TRBD2
v_gene: TRBV20-1
CDR3aa: CSGDSGGADEQFF
CDR3nt: TGCAGTGGGGATAGCGGGGGGGCCGATGAGCAGTTCTTC

abundance: many
j_gene: TRBJ1-3
d_gene: -
v_gene: TRBV28
CDR3aa: CASSLASGDTIYF
CDR3nt: TGTGCCAGCAGTTTGGCCAGTGGGGACACCATATATTTT

abundance: many
j_gene: TRBJ1-5
d_gene: TRBD1
v_gene: TRBV27
CDR3aa: CASSFVTGGLNQPQHF
CDR3nt: TGTGCCAGCAGTTTCGTGACAGGGGGACTCAATCAGCCCCAGCATTTT

abundance: many
j_gene: TRBJ2-1
d_gene: TRBD1
v_gene: TRBV10-3
CDR3aa: CAISQNRGDEQFF
CDR3nt: TGTGCCATCAGCCAAAACAGGGGGGACGAGCAGTTCTTC

abundance: many
j_gene: TRBJ1-2
d_gene: -
v_gene: TRBV20-1
CDR3aa: CSENYGYTF
CDR3nt: TGCAGTGAGAACTATGGCTACACCTTC

abundance: many
j_gene: TRBJ2-2
d_gene: -
v_gene: TRBV29-1
CDR3aa: CSVGGAGELFF
CDR3nt: TGCAGCGTTGGCGGCGCCGGGGAGCTGTTTTTT

abundance: many
j_gene: TRBJ2-1
d_gene: TRBD1
v_gene: TRBV27
CDR3aa: CASSKTGVDYNEQFF
CDR3nt: TGTGCCAGCAGTAAAACAGGGGTCGACTACAATGAGCAGTTCTTC

abundance: many
j_gene: TRBJ1-2
d_gene: -
v_gene: TRBV25-1
CDR3aa: CASSELGDYGYTF
CDR3nt: TGTGCCAGCAGTGAACTTGGAGACTATGGCTACACCTTC

abundance: many
j_gene: TRBJ2-7
d_gene: -
v_gene: TRBV7-6
CDR3aa: CASTQGPGTPYEQYF
CDR3nt: TGTGCCAGCACCCAGGGTCCGGGGACCCCTTACGAGCAGTACTTC

abundance: many
j_gene: TRBJ2-7
d_gene: -
v_gene: TRBV28
CDR3aa: CASSFLELGEQYF
CDR3nt: TGTGCCAGCAGTTTCCTCGAACTAGGCGAGCAGTACTTC

abundance: many
j_gene: TRBJ2-7
d_gene: TRBD2
v_gene: TRBV25-1
CDR3aa: CASSEGTSGSDEQYF
CDR3nt: TGTGCCAGCAGTGAAGGGACTAGCGGGAGTGACGAGCAGTACTTC

abundance: many
j_gene: TRBJ1-3
d_gene: -
v_gene: TRBV20-1
CDR3aa: CSTRGTGNTIYF
CDR3nt: TGCAGTACGAGGGGCACTGGAAACACCATATATTTT

abundance: many
j_gene: TRBJ2-7
d_gene: -
v_gene: TRBV24-1
CDR3aa: CATSDKAGEQYF
CDR3nt: TGTGCCACCAGTGATAAGGCTGGCGAGCAGTACTTC

abundance: -
j_gene: TRBJ1-3
d_gene: TRBD1
v_gene: TRBV20-1
CDR3aa: CSARDPRTGAGNTIYF
CDR3nt: TGCAGTGCTAGAGATCCCCGGACAGGGGCTGGAAACACCATATATTTT

abundance: many
j_gene: TRBJ2-1
d_gene: -
v_gene: TRBV27
CDR3aa: CASSLSRSGNEQFF
CDR3nt: TGTGCCAGCAGTTTATCCCGGTCCGGGAATGAGCAGTTCTTC

abundance: many
j_gene: TRBJ2-7
d_gene: -
v_gene: TRBV20-1
CDR3aa: CSARVGTHEQYF
CDR3nt: TGCAGTGCTAGAGTCGGTACCCACGAGCAGTACTTC

abundance: many
j_gene: TRBJ2-2
d_gene: TRBD1
v_gene: TRBV20-1
CDR3aa: CSARGRGHGELFF
CDR3nt: TGCAGTGCTAGAGGCAGGGGGCACGGGGAGCTGTTTTTT

abundance: many
j_gene: TRBJ2-7
d_gene: TRBD1
v_gene: TRBV5-6
CDR3aa: CASSSWTGGIYEQYF
CDR3nt: TGTGCCAGCAGCTCGTGGACAGGGGGTATCTACGAGCAGTACTTC

abundance: many
j_gene: TRBJ1-5
d_gene: -
v_gene: TRBV6-2/TRBV6-3
CDR3aa: CASSYDRTAQHF
CDR3nt: TGTGCCAGCAGTTATGACCGCACGGCCCAGCATTTT

abundance: many
j_gene: TRBJ2-2
d_gene: TRBD1
v_gene: TRBV7-8
CDR3aa: CASSLGTGSTGELFF
CDR3nt: TGTGCCAGCAGCTTAGGGACAGGTTCTACCGGGGAGCTGTTTTTT

abundance: many
j_gene: TRBJ2-7
d_gene: -
v_gene: TRBV6-6
CDR3aa: CASSYVTRYEQYF
CDR3nt: TGTGCCAGCAGTTACGTGACCCGCTACGAGCAGTACTTC

abundance: many
j_gene: TRBJ2-1
d_gene: -
v_gene: TRBV6-5
CDR3aa: CASKPSSYNEQFF
CDR3nt: TGTGCCAGCAAACCGAGCTCCTACAATGAGCAGTTCTTC

abundance: many
j_gene: TRBJ2-1
d_gene: TRBD2
v_gene: TRBV9
CDR3aa: CASSVGGRTYNEQFF
CDR3nt: TGTGCCAGCAGCGTAGGCGGGAGGACCTACAATGAGCAGTTCTTC

abundance: many
j_gene: TRBJ2-2
d_gene: -
v_gene: TRBV21-1
CDR3aa: CASSKGTDIKERSYCGHRELFF
CDR3nt: TGTGCCAGCAGCAAAGGGACAGATATAAAAGAGAGATCTTACTGCGGTCACCGGGAGCTGTTTTTT